The next 18 T cell receptor beta chains were all read from a single sample in a study of cytomegalovirus exposure and HLA in healthy donors. This PCR relied on a set of 60 Vbeta primers and 13 Jbeta primers. TCRdb's table, derived via immunoSEQ multiplex PCR, lists solely in-frame clones and lacks some. The data hold about 150,000 clones, with roughly 90% observed a single time. The material sequenced was PBMCs. The receptors here all came from a woman aged 40 to 55 in good health and CMV-seronegative.

J is TRBJ2-1 and V is TRBV10-3; D call uncertain. The CDR3 consists of 13 residues. Between the trimmed V and J ends, which lost 3 bases and 10 bases, there was a span of 13 bases. In germline, CDR1 is ENHRY, CDR2 SYGVKD. The CDR3 nucleotides are TGTGCCATCAGTGAATCAGGATCCGACGAGCAGTTCTTC. It is translated as CAISESGSDEQFF.

The rearrangement links TRBV11-3 to TRBJ2-7; the D gene is possibly TRBD2 (6 bases). This CDR3 is 14 amino acids long. Trimming removed 5 bases at V and 3 bases at J, with 14 bases between. Per the germline V gene, CDR1 is SGHNT and CDR2 is YENEEA. Written as DNA, the CDR3 is TGTGCCAGCAGCCCGTGGGGCGGGAACTACGAGCAGTACTTC. It translates to CASSPWGGNYEQYF.

Concerning this clone: One end of the junction does not line up with germline, which may come from a read error. This chain links TRBV11-2 with TRBJ2-7; a possible D gene is TRBD2 (6 bases). Per the germline V gene, CDR1 is SGHAT and CDR2 is FQNNGV. The CDR3 runs to 14 residues. The CDR3 sequence is CASSLARWSPDRGF. CDR3 coding DNA: TGTGCCAGCAGCTTAGCGAGGTGGTCCCCGGACCGGGGGTTC.

The gene calls are TRBV7-9 and TRBJ1-1, with TRBD1 as a possible D gene (5 bases). This CDR3 comprises 12 residues. Trimming pared 5 bases from V and 6 bases from J, leaving 10 bases between. CDR1 and CDR2 from the germline V gene are SEHNR and FQNEAQ (reference sequence). CDR3 region: CASSPQGAEAFF. Here the CDR3 DNA reads TGTGCCAGCAGCCCCCAGGGTGCTGAAGCTTTCTTT.

Notes on this clone: In the same sample, other DNA sequences code for this CDR3. The rearrangement uses TRBV30 and TRBJ1-2; D possibly corresponds to TRBD1 (5 bases). CDR1 is GTSNPN, CDR2 SVGIG, per germline (reference sequence). Between the trimmed V and J ends, which lost 2 bases and 5 bases, there was a span of 12 bases. The CDR3 runs to 13 residues. The CDR3 DNA sequence: TGTGCCTGGAGTCGAGACAGACCGTATGGCTACACCTTC. Residues: CAWSRDRPYGYTF.

The CDR3 nucleotides are TGTGCCAGCCAGCGGGCTTTCTCCTACAATGAGCAGTTCTTC. Amino acid sequence: CASQRAFSYNEQFF. The chain is built from TRBV6-1 and TRBJ2-1, with D perhaps TRBD2 (6 bases). The CDR3 is 14 amino acids. Trimming left V 8 bases short and J 0 bases short, with 11 bases between. The germline gives CDR1 MNHNS, CDR2 SASEGT.

The J gene is TRBJ2-3, the V gene TRBV30; maybe TRBD2 (5 bases). The CDR3 consists of 14 residues. The V gene lost 2 bases and the J gene lost 4 bases, with 13 bases spanning the gap. Germline V lookup: CDR1 GTSNPN, CDR2 SVGIG (reference sequence). This CDR3 reads CAWSLTGVADTQYF. The CDR3 DNA reads as TGTGCCTGGAGTCTGACCGGGGTTGCAGATACGCAGTATTTT.

The chain uses TRBV6-1 and TRBJ2-1; 8 bases align to TRBD2. Germline V gene data show CDR1 as MNHNS and CDR2 as SASEGT. V trimming: 4 bases; J trimming: 10 bases; junction bases outside the gene matches: 9. The CDR3 totals 14 residues. This chain's CDR3 is CASSGPGGPVEQFF. The CDR3 nucleotides read TGTGCCAGCAGTGGACCGGGAGGGCCCGTGGAGCAGTTCTTC.

The CDR3 DNA reads TGTGCCAGCAGCTTAGTCGGGACACCCTCCTACGAGCAGTACTTC. Its translation is CASSLVGTPSYEQYF. This chain uses TRBV7-8 with TRBJ2-5; the D gene is possibly TRBD1 (6 bases). The better agreement between TRBJ2-7 and the DNA end casts doubt on the J call. Germline assignment: CDR1 SGHVS and CDR2 FQNEAQ. CDR3 length: 15 amino acids.

This chain joins TRBV5-1 and TRBJ1-1; D unclear. This CDR3 is 15 amino acids long. Germline loops: CDR1 SGHRS, CDR2 YFSETQ. Trimming shortened V by 5 bases and J by 5 bases, and 19 bases separated the two germline ends. The CDR3, as DNA: TGCGCCAGCAGAGAGTTGCCGGGTTCCGCGACTGAAGCTTTCTTT. It is translated as CASRELPGSATEAFF.

The rearrangement links TRBV7-3 to TRBJ1-1; D is undetermined. The length of the CDR3 is 13 residues. V dropped 7 bases and J dropped 2 bases, with 11 bases sitting between them. CDR1 is SGHTA and CDR2 is FQGTGA in the germline V gene. As DNA, the CDR3 is TGTGCCAGCAAGGAACAGCCTAACACTGAAGCTTTCTTT. Encoded protein: CASKEQPNTEAFF.

The chain has TRBV28 and TRBJ1-2, with D unclear. Germline V gene sequence: CDR1 MDHEN, CDR2 SYDVKM. This CDR3 contains 14 residues. V was clipped by 11 bases and J by 2 bases, with 18 bases between them. The CDR3 is CAAVNPGRNYGYTF. The CDR3 DNA is TGTGCCGCGGTAAACCCCGGGAGGAACTATGGCTACACCTTC.

V is TRBV4-2 and J is TRBJ2-7, with 13 bases fitting TRBD2. From germline, CDR1 is LGHNA and CDR2 YNFKEQ. The CDR3 consists of 15 residues. V lost 4 bases to trimming and J lost 7 bases; unmatched junction nucleotides: 7. CDR3 in amino acids: CASSLGLAGEGEQYF. In DNA, the CDR3 is TGTGCCAGCAGCCTTGGACTAGCGGGAGAGGGGGAGCAGTACTTC.

The rearrangement links TRBV19 to TRBJ2-2; D is unclear. The CDR3 is made up of 14 amino acids. V gave up 3 bases and J gave up 1 base, with 6 bases separating them. Germline values: CDR1 LNHDA, CDR2 SQIVND (reference sequence). The CDR3 protein is CASSITRNTGELFF. The CDR3 DNA is TGTGCCAGTAGTATTACCAGGAACACCGGGGAGCTGTTTTTT.

This rearrangement joins TRBV6-4 to TRBJ2-7; the match to TRBD2 covers 12 bases. The germline CDR1 and CDR2 sequences are MRHNA and SNTAGT. The CDR3 is made up of 15 amino acids. The J segment lost 4 bases and the V segment lost 5 bases, leaving 6 bases of the junction unmatched. CDR3 protein: CASSLTSGSGYEQYF. The DNA of the CDR3 is TGTGCCAGCAGTTTGACTAGCGGGAGTGGGTACGAGCAGTACTTC.

This chain links TRBV10-3 with TRBJ2-1; D might be TRBD2 (6 bases). V was shortened by 4 bases and J by 6 bases, with 13 bases between the two germline ends. This CDR3 region has 14 residues. Germline V gene sequence: CDR1 ENHRY, CDR2 SYGVKD. The CDR3 is CAISGGERSNEQFF. The CDR3 region has the DNA TGTGCCATCAGTGGGGGGGAGCGAAGCAATGAGCAGTTCTTC.

The chain combines TRBV9 with TRBJ2-5, with 9 bases fitting TRBD2. The CDR3 is made up of 16 amino acids. From germline, CDR1 is SGDLS and CDR2 YYNGEE. With 0 bases clipped from V and 1 base from J, the junction kept 4 bases outside the gene matches. CDR3 sequence (DNA): TGTGCCAGCAGCGTAGCTACTAGCGGGCCCCAAGAGACCCAGTACTTC. This sequence encodes CASSVATSGPQETQYF.

The rearrangement links TRBV6-5 to TRBJ2-5, with D maybe TRBD2 (5 bases). The CDR3 has 14 residues. Trimming left V 2 bases short and J 0 bases short, with 7 bases between. CDR1 and CDR2 from the germline V gene are MNHEY and SVGAGI. The CDR3 loop is CASSYRLNQETQYF. CDR3 DNA sequence: TGTGCCAGCAGTTACCGACTAAACCAAGAGACCCAGTACTTC.